Each of the 26 T cell receptor beta chains below was sequenced from the same sample in a study of blood T cell repertoires in COVID-19. This table comes from immunoSEQ multiplex PCR, and its TCRdb copy is limited to in-frame clones, with some not included. The sample consists of some 180,000 clones, about four fifths of them appearing once. Material for sequencing was peripheral blood. The receptors were gathered from a woman older than 75 with COVID-19, enrolled during active disease.

The gene calls are TRBV27 and TRBJ2-7, with TRBD1 matching over 10 bases. Per germline, CDR1 MNHEY and CDR2 SMNVEV (reference sequence). This CDR3 region has 15 residues. Germline trimming cut 6 bases from V and 11 bases from J; bases unmatched to any gene: 16. The CDR3 coding sequence is TGTGCCAGCAGACAAAGGGCCGGGACAGGGGCCCTCGAGTACTTC. Translating gives CASRQRAGTGALEYF.

Ten or more counts support this clone. Other DNA sequences from this sample encode an identical CDR3 as well. The chain carries TRBV3-1 (or the pseudogene TRBV3-2) and TRBJ2-3, with 8 bases fitting TRBD1. Germline CDR1 reads LGHDT; CDR2 reads YNNKEL (reference sequence). J lost 2 bases, V lost 1 base, and 2 bases had no gene match. The CDR3 loop spans 15 amino acids. CDR3 sequence (DNA): TGTGCCAGCAGCCAAGGACAGGGGTTCACAGATACGCAGTATTTT. It encodes CASSQGQGFTDTQYF.

The chain joins TRBV15 to TRBJ1-5; weak D call: TRBD1 (6 bases). V lost 2 bases and J 7 bases, leaving 15 bases between the germline ends. Germline V gives CDR1 LNHNV, CDR2 YYDKDF (reference sequence). CDR3 length: 15 residues. As DNA, the CDR3 is TGTGCCACCAGCAGATCTCTAGGGGGAAGGCAGCCCCAGCATTTT. As protein: CATSRSLGGRQPQHF.

This chain joins TRBV5-1 and TRBJ2-5; D possibly corresponds to TRBD2 (6 bases). Trimming pared 5 bases from V and 5 bases from J, leaving 16 bases between. This CDR3 has 14 amino acids. CDR1 is SGHRS and CDR2 is YFSETQ in the germline V gene. The CDR3: CASRRDRGWETQYF. The CDR3 nucleotides read TGCGCCAGCAGACGGGACCGGGGGTGGGAGACCCAGTACTTC.

The rearrangement uses TRBV5-4 and TRBJ2-7; unclear D gene. The CDR3 is made up of 14 amino acids. Germline lookup yields CDR1 SGHNT and CDR2 YYREEE (reference sequence). The germline V and J ends were trimmed by 0 bases and 0 bases, with 7 bases remaining between them. This CDR3 is CASSLGGSSYEQYF. The DNA of the CDR3 is TGTGCCAGCAGCTTGGGTGGCTCCTCCTACGAGCAGTACTTC.

V usage is TRBV12-3 or TRBV12-4 and J usage is TRBJ2-3; a possible D gene is TRBD2 (5 bases). The CDR3 runs 12 residues. Trimming stripped 6 bases from V and 7 bases from J, with 11 bases between. The CDR3 sequence: CASSPSGYTQYF. The CDR3 region has the DNA TGTGCCAGCAGCCCCTCGGGATATACGCAGTATTTT.

J is TRBJ2-2 and V is TRBV29-1; 9 nucleotides line up with TRBD1. CDR3 size: 14 residues. V lost 7 bases to trimming and J lost 4 bases; unmatched junction nucleotides: 7. Germline V lookup: CDR1 SQVTM, CDR2 ANQGSEA. Here the CDR3 reads CSAQQGAGTGELFF. The CDR3 DNA sequence: TGCAGCGCACAACAGGGGGCGGGCACCGGGGAGCTGTTTTTT.

Note on this clone: At one of its ends the junction is not consistent with the germline gene, which may arise from a read error. The gene calls are TRBV29-1 and TRBJ2-5; 7 bases align to TRBD1. The CDR3 totals 10 residues. In germline, CDR1 is SQVTM, CDR2 ANQGSEA. The CDR3 loop is CSVDKQGLNF. For the CDR3, the DNA is TGCAGCGTTGATAAACAGGGGCTAAACTTC.

The V call is TRBV5-8, the J call TRBJ2-1; possible D gene TRBD2, 5 bases. V was trimmed by 2 bases and J by 0 bases, leaving 6 bases between them. The CDR3 loop spans 14 amino acids. Germline CDR1 SGHTS, CDR2 YDEGEE. This chain's CDR3 is CASSFSGSYNEQFF. The CDR3 DNA reads TGTGCCAGCAGCTTCAGCGGCTCCTACAATGAGCAGTTCTTC. The whole variable domain, filled in from reference TRBV5-8 and TRBJ2-1, reads EAGVTQSPTHLIKTRGQQATLRCSPISGHTSVYWYQQALGLGLQFLLWYDEGEERNRGNFPPRFSGRQFPNYSSELNVNALELEDSALYLCASSFSGSYNEQFFGPGTRLTVL.

This rearrangement joins TRBV12-3 or TRBV12-4 to TRBJ1-2; D not certain. With 3 bases removed from V and 8 bases from J, the gap between germline ends came to 10 bases. The CDR3 consists of 12 residues. CDR3 bases: TGTGCCAGCAGTTTCCACAGAGGGGGCTACACCTTC. This translates into CASSFHRGGYTF.

The J gene is TRBJ2-7, the V gene TRBV11-2; D is possibly TRBD1 (6 bases). The CDR3 has 17 amino acids. Germline lookup yields CDR1 SGHAT and CDR2 FQNNGV. The V end was cut by 1 base, the J end by 1 base, with 17 bases between. The CDR3 coding sequence is TGTGCCAGCAGCTTAGGATTCCCTGGGGGCAGGTCCTACGAGCAGTACTTC. It translates to CASSLGFPGGRSYEQYF.

This clone was found a few times. This sequence joins TRBV7-2 and TRBJ2-1, with TRBD2 matching over 12 bases. With 3 bases clipped from V and 7 bases from J, the junction kept 4 bases outside the gene matches. The CDR3 is 15 residues long. Germline V gene sequence: CDR1 SGHTA, CDR2 FQGNSA. In DNA form, the CDR3 reads TGTGCCAGCAGCTTTCTAGCGGGGGGGCCGAATGAGCAGTTCTTC. This codes for CASSFLAGGPNEQFF.

This clone was counted only a few times. The gene calls are TRBV6-1 and TRBJ1-5; 7 nucleotides agree with TRBD1. This CDR3 contains 17 residues. The V gene end was trimmed by 4 bases and the J gene end by 0 bases; junction bases not matched to a gene: 9. Germline values: CDR1 MNHNS, CDR2 SASEGT. The CDR3 coding sequence is TGTGCCAGCAGTGCCATGTCAGGGGGACTTAGCAATCAGCCCCAGCATTTT. Amino acid sequence: CASSAMSGGLSNQPQHF.

The genes are TRBV28 and TRBJ2-1; 7 nucleotides line up with TRBD2. Germline CDR1 reads MDHEN; CDR2 reads SYDVKM. The CDR3 spans 16 residues. Trimming cost V 0 bases and J 10 bases; bases outside gene matches: 12. CDR3 bases: TGTGCCAGCAGTTTATGGGGGGGACTACCTCCTGGGGAGCAGTTCTTC. This codes for CASSLWGGLPPGEQFF.

The chain recombines TRBV4-2 with TRBJ2-2; D remains ambiguous. Germline V gene lookup returns CDR1 LGHNA and CDR2 YNFKEQ. Trimming left V 0 bases short and J 6 bases short, with 11 bases between. CDR3 length equals 15 residues. The CDR3 loop is CASSQEELSPGELFF. Written as DNA, the CDR3 is TGTGCCAGCAGCCAAGAAGAGCTCTCGCCCGGGGAGCTGTTTTTT.

This chain joins TRBV19 and TRBJ1-6; TRBD1 matches at 7 bases. Germline CDR1 and CDR2: LNHDA and SQIVND (reference sequence). V gave up 2 bases and J gave up 10 bases; unmatched junction bases: 11. The CDR3 length is 16 residues. The CDR3 spells CASSIKGAAGVSPLHF. In DNA form, the CDR3 reads TGTGCCAGTAGTATAAAGGGGGCCGCAGGAGTCTCACCCCTCCACTTT.

The J gene is TRBJ2-7, the V gene TRBV5-1; no clear D gene. V was trimmed by 1 base and J by 7 bases, leaving 18 bases between them. Germline assignment: CDR1 SGHRS and CDR2 YFSETQ. This CDR3 contains 15 residues. The CDR3 coding sequence is TGCGCCAGCAGCTTGCTCCCCGGGTCAGCCGTAGAGCAGTACTTC. Translating it yields CASSLLPGSAVEQYF.

The chain recombines TRBV6-2 or TRBV6-3 with TRBJ2-7; D gene uncertain. The CDR3 contains 14 residues. Germline loops: CDR1 MNHEY, CDR2 SVGEGT. V was pared by 4 bases and J by 8 bases, with 18 bases between. CDR3 protein: CASSWSTPPTKQYF. In DNA, the CDR3 is TGTGCCAGCAGTTGGTCTACTCCTCCTACGAAGCAGTACTTC.

This chain uses TRBV6-6 with TRBJ1-6; tentatively, D is TRBD1 (5 bases). The CDR3 length is 13 residues. The V gene's germline CDR1 is MNHNY and CDR2 SVGAGI (reference sequence). The germline V and J ends were trimmed by 2 bases and 11 bases, with 10 bases remaining between them. CDR3 nucleotides: TGTGCCAGCAGTTACGCAGGGTACCCACCCCTCCACTTT. It translates to CASSYAGYPPLHF.

This clone was counted a few times. The genes are TRBV11-3 and TRBJ2-2; D is ambiguous. This CDR3 has 15 residues. Germline-derived CDR1 and CDR2 are SGHNT and YENEEA. Deletions cut 1 base from V and 2 bases from J, with 8 bases between. The CDR3 protein is CASSLAQLNTGELFF. In nucleotides, the CDR3 is TGTGCCAGCAGCTTAGCCCAACTAAACACCGGGGAGCTGTTTTTT.

The chain has TRBV28 and TRBJ2-3; 7 bases agree with TRBD2. The CDR3 runs 16 residues. CDR1 is MDHEN, CDR2 SYDVKM, per germline. With V trimmed by 4 bases and J by 4 bases, 11 bases remained unmatched. The CDR3 sequence: CASSSRRERPSDTQYF. The CDR3 DNA reads TGTGCCAGCAGTTCCAGGCGGGAGCGCCCGTCAGATACGCAGTATTTT.

This clone has a handful of counts. This sequence joins TRBV28 and TRBJ1-2; D is undetermined. Germline V gene lookup returns CDR1 MDHEN and CDR2 SYDVKM. The CDR3 spans 13 residues. Between the trimmed V and J ends, which lost 8 bases and 8 bases, there was a span of 18 bases. CDR3 sequence (DNA): TGTGCCAGCGGCAGGCGAGCCCTGGTAGGCTACACCTTC. Its protein is CASGRRALVGYTF.

This clone came up once. This chain joins TRBV18 and TRBJ2-2; TRBD2 might be the D (6 bases). Trimming left V 8 bases short and J 2 bases short, with 9 bases between. Per germline, CDR1 KGHSH and CDR2 LQKENI. The CDR3 contains 13 residues. The CDR3 coding sequence is TGTGCCAGCACGGGGGTTAACACCGGGGAGCTGTTTTTT. It encodes CASTGVNTGELFF.

About this clone itself: The sample contains more than one DNA sequence encoding this CDR3. The rearrangement uses TRBV28 and TRBJ2-5; no reliable D call. The germline gives CDR1 MDHEN, CDR2 SYDVKM. Trimming stripped 3 bases from V and 7 bases from J, with 6 bases between. The CDR3 has 11 amino acids. Here the CDR3 reads CASSFGGTQYF. DNA for the CDR3: TGTGCCAGCAGTTTCGGCGGGACCCAGTACTTC.

The chain couples TRBV2 to TRBJ1-3; possible D gene TRBD1, 6 bases. V lost 6 bases to trimming and J lost 2 bases, with 14 bases between them. Germline CDR1 reads SNHLY; CDR2 reads FYNNEI. This CDR3 has 15 amino acids. This CDR3 is CASRSQGLPGNTIYF. The CDR3 DNA reads as TGTGCCAGCAGGAGTCAGGGGCTGCCTGGAAACACCATATATTTT.

This clone showed up just once. This chain joins TRBV6-5 and TRBJ2-7, with TRBD2 identical over 13 bases. CDR1 and CDR2 from the germline V gene are MNHEY and SVGAGI. The CDR3 spans 15 residues. V was clipped by 6 bases and J by 3 bases; unmatched bases: 5. DNA of the CDR3: TGTGCCAGCAGAGTCGGGACTAGCGGGGACTACGAGCAGTACTTC. Amino acids: CASRVGTSGDYEQYF.